This T cell receptor beta chain came from a study of radiation and T cells in renal cell carcinoma. The time point was: blood 4 weeks post-SBRT, at nephrectomy. The treatment was: 15 Gy SBRT to primary tumor, nephrectomy 4 weeks later. After SBRT, blood was collected at 2 and 4 weeks, plus baseline. The patient's renal cell carcinoma had clear cell pathology. On this clone: The same CDR3 can be traced to other DNA sequences in this sample.

Using immunoSEQ multiplex PCR, the repertoire was profiled, and TCRdb retains in-frame clones only, with some absent. Here the sample spans some 150,000 clones, approximately 86% being singletons. The origin of this receptor is a woman aged 50 to 60 with renal cell carcinoma. Sequencing used blood, obtained from a patient whose treatment included radiotherapy and nephrectomy.

CDR3 in DNA: TGTGCCAGCAGCGTATCAGGGTCGGGCTACGAGCAGTACTTC. Its translation is CASSVSGSGYEQYF. The chain is built from TRBV9 and TRBJ2-7, with D tentatively TRBD1 (5 bases). V dropped 1 base and J dropped 3 bases, with 11 bases sitting between them. CDR1 SGDLS and CDR2 YYNGEE come from the germline V gene. This CDR3 is built from 14 residues.